Below are 13 T cell receptor beta chains sequenced from a single sample in a study of shared clonotypes between healthy human individuals. Terminally differentiated effector memory CD45RA+ cells were left out of the naive CD8 fraction, which was CD45RO-negative and positively selected for CCR7. Clones were sequenced by immunoSEQ multiplex PCR, and TCRdb holds only the in-frame ones, with some missing. The sample records around 600,000 clones, more than 95% being singletons. Sequencing input: naive CD8+ T cells sorted from blood. These receptors all stem from a man younger than 40 in good health.

The rearrangement uses TRBV19 and TRBJ2-1; possible D gene TRBD2, 5 bases. Germline assignment: CDR1 LNHDA and CDR2 SQIVND (reference sequence). V was shortened by 3 bases and J by 4 bases, with 13 bases between the two germline ends. This CDR3 region has 15 residues. The CDR3 DNA reads TGTGCCAGTAGTATCTACGGGGATGGGTACAATGAGCAGTTCTTC. As protein: CASSIYGDGYNEQFF.

The chain combines TRBV10-3 with TRBJ2-7, with D maybe TRBD2 (5 bases). The V gene's germline CDR1 is ENHRY and CDR2 SYGVKD. CDR3 length: 14 amino acids. The V gene lost 7 bases and the J gene lost 0 bases, with 13 bases spanning the gap. The CDR3 nucleotides are TGTGCCATCAACGACGGAGGAAACTCCTACGAGCAGTACTTC. Translated, it gives CAINDGGNSYEQYF.

This chain uses TRBV7-8 with TRBJ2-5; 9 nucleotides agree with TRBD1. CDR3 length equals 17 residues. V gave up 2 bases and J gave up 2 bases; unmatched junction bases: 9. Germline V gives CDR1 SGHVS, CDR2 FQNEAQ. CDR3 region: CASSLLGTGSRQETQYF. The CDR3 DNA follows: TGTGCCAGCAGCTTACTTGGGACAGGGAGTCGTCAAGAGACCCAGTACTTC.

The CDR3, as DNA: TGTGCCAGCAGTTACTCGGTGGGCAGCAACGGGGAGCTGTTTTTT. This translates into CASSYSVGSNGELFF. The chain is built from TRBV6-5 and TRBJ2-2; no reliable D call. Germline CDR1 MNHEY, CDR2 SVGAGI. Trimming cost V 0 bases and J 7 bases, with 12 bases left between them. This CDR3 contains 15 residues.

The chain recombines TRBV4-1 with TRBJ2-5; D uncertain. V dropped 1 base and J dropped 3 bases, with 12 bases sitting between them. The CDR3 covers 15 residues. The germline V gene has CDR1 MGHRA and CDR2 YSYEKL. The DNA for the CDR3 is TGCGCCAGCAGCCAAGTCCACCCGTCGGAAGAGACCCAGTACTTC. Translation gives CASSQVHPSEETQYF.

The chain recombines TRBV18 with TRBJ2-3; D ambiguous. CDR1 and CDR2 (germline): KGHSH, LQKENI. The CDR3 covers 19 residues. Trimming took off 6 bases at V and 4 bases at J, with 29 bases between the two ends. In nucleotides, the CDR3 is TGTGCCAGCTCCCCAGAGGTCGCTTGGCCGCACCGGCCCGCAGATACGCAGTATTTT. The encoded protein is CASSPEVAWPHRPADTQYF.

The chain links TRBV5-1 to TRBJ2-7; 8 positions match TRBD2. With 6 bases clipped from V and 5 bases from J, the junction kept 4 bases outside the gene matches. Looked up from germline, CDR1 is SGHRS and CDR2 is YFSETQ. There are 12 residues in the CDR3. The CDR3 sequence is CASKRAGDEQYF. CDR3 DNA: TGCGCCAGCAAAAGAGCGGGAGACGAGCAGTACTTC.

This sequence joins TRBV2 and TRBJ2-5; 12 nucleotides align to TRBD1. V dropped 7 bases and J dropped 5; count of bases not matched to a gene: 11. The CDR3 consists of 16 residues. Germline V gene lookup returns CDR1 SNHLY and CDR2 FYNNEI. CDR3 loop: CASNEPGQGARETQYF. The CDR3, as DNA: TGTGCCAGCAACGAACCGGGACAGGGGGCGCGGGAGACCCAGTACTTC.

V and J are TRBV6-5 and TRBJ1-2; the match to TRBD1 covers 7 bases. The length of the CDR3 is 15 residues. The J segment lost 3 bases and the V segment lost 4 bases, leaving 8 bases of the junction unmatched. Germline-derived CDR1 and CDR2 are MNHEY and SVGAGI. The CDR3, as DNA: TGTGCCAGCAGTTTCGTACAGGGGAACTACTATGGCTACACCTTC. The encoded protein is CASSFVQGNYYGYTF.

The V gene is TRBV2, the J gene TRBJ1-3, with D possibly TRBD1 on 5 matching bases. Per the germline V gene, CDR1 is SNHLY and CDR2 is FYNNEI. The CDR3 is made up of 15 amino acids. V was pared by 7 bases and J by 0 bases, with 13 bases between. CDR3 nucleotide sequence: TGTGCCAGCAACGTCAGGGCAAGCTCTGGAAACACCATATATTTT. It codes for CASNVRASSGNTIYF.

V gene TRBV14 combines with J gene TRBJ2-7; either TRBD1 or TRBD2 may supply D (5 bases each). The CDR3 loop spans 15 amino acids. Trimming left V 3 bases short and J 3 bases short, with 15 bases between. From germline, CDR1 is SGHDN and CDR2 FVKESK. In DNA form, the CDR3 reads TGTGCCAGCAGCCACGGGACGGCATGGGACTACGAGCAGTACTTC. Its protein is CASSHGTAWDYEQYF. Looking up the rest from reference TRBV14 and TRBJ2-7 gives the full variable domain: EAGVTQFPSHSVIEKGQTVTLRCDPISGHDNLYWYRRVMGKEIKFLLHFVKESKQDESGMPNNRFLAERTGGTYSTLKVQPAELEDSGVYFCASSHGTAWDYEQYFGPGTRLTVT.

The genes are TRBV7-6 and TRBJ2-2; D not certain. The length of the CDR3 is 13 residues. Trimming took off 5 bases at V and 6 bases at J, with 10 bases between the two ends. Germline CDR1 and CDR2: SGHVS and FNYEAQ. CDR3 loop: CASSPPGAGELFF. CDR3 in DNA: TGTGCCAGCAGCCCCCCTGGTGCCGGGGAGCTGTTTTTT.

The rearrangement uses TRBV5-5 and TRBJ2-7; TRBD1 matches 10 bases. V was pared by 5 bases and J by 1 base, with 6 bases of the junction left unmatched. Per germline, CDR1 SGHKS and CDR2 YYEKEE (reference sequence). The CDR3 runs 15 residues. The CDR3 DNA sequence: TGTGCCAGCAGATCGACAGGGGGCGCATCCTACGAGCAGTACTTC. Amino acid sequence: CASRSTGGASYEQYF.